A selection of T cell receptor beta chains follows, all from one sample in a study of blood T cells in healthy people across ages. A single record per CDR3 protein comes from TCRdb applying MiXCR to the 5' RACE reads. The sample lists about 770,000 distinct CDR3 sequences; around two fifths were seen once. Sequenced sample: blood. Receptor source: a man between 60 and 75 years old in good health. The CDR3 runs from the conserved cysteine through the conserved F or W. The D gene is left open where the match is weak. Size values are once, few and many counts, or a class for expanded clones, and some rows have none.

V gene	D gene	clone size	J gene	CDR3 protein	CDR3 DNA
TRBV7-9	-	once	TRBJ2-7	CASRDNSGKQYF	TGTGCCAGCAGGGACAATTCCGGCAAGCAGTACTTC
TRBV4-1	-	-	TRBJ2-3	CASSQVYLGSGDSFTDTQYF	TGCGCCAGCAGCCAAGTGTATTTGGGTAGCGGAGACTCTTTCACAGATACGCAGTATTTT
TRBV6-2/TRBV6-3	-	-	TRBJ1-1	CASRPPAGNTEAFF	TGTGCCAGCAGACCCCCTGCAGGTAACACTGAAGCTTTCTTT
TRBV6-1	-	few	TRBJ2-3	CASSEGASTDTQYF	TGTGCCAGCAGTGAAGGTGCGAGCACAGATACGCAGTATTTT
TRBV7-2	-	-	TRBJ2-5	CASSQKRTQETQYF	TGTGCCAGCAGCCAGAAGCGGACACAAGAGACCCAGTACTTC
TRBV6-1	-	few	TRBJ2-3	CASSEYWTSTDTQYF	TGTGCCAGCAGTGAATACTGGACAAGCACAGATACGCAGTATTTT
TRBV7-7	-	-	TRBJ2-5	CASSFGTLDEQYF	TGTGCCAGCAGCTTCGGGACACTCGATGAGCAGTACTTC
TRBV5-5	TRBD1	-	TRBJ2-2	CASSFSGLAGGGTGELFF	TGTGCCAGCAGCTTTTCCGGTCTCGCAGGGGGCGGCACCGGGGAGCTGTTTTTT
TRBV6-5	-	few	TRBJ2-7	CASSNPGPPYEQYF	TGTGCCAGCAGTAACCCGGGTCCCCCCTACGAGCAGTACTTC
TRBV7-9	TRBD1	-	TRBJ2-7	CASSFGDRGHEQYF	TGTGCCAGCAGCTTTGGGGACAGGGGCCACGAGCAGTACTTC
TRBV14	TRBD1	-	TRBJ1-4	CASSQRQGLGNEKLFF	TGTGCCAGCAGCCAACGACAGGGGTTGGGTAATGAAAAACTGTTTTTT
TRBV4-3	-	-	TRBJ1-2	CASSQEGRGGYTF	TGCGCCAGCAGCCAAGAGGGCCGTGGGGGCTACACCTTC
TRBV12-3/TRBV12-4	-	-	TRBJ1-2	CASAGGYYYGYTF	TGTGCCAGCGCTGGAGGCTATTACTATGGCTACACCTTC
TRBV27	-	-	TRBJ1-6	CASRIQGSNSPLHF	TGTGCCAGCAGGATTCAGGGGTCCAATTCACCCCTCCACTTT
TRBV12-3/TRBV12-4	-	few	TRBJ1-5	CASSSQRNQPQHF	TGTGCCAGCAGTTCACAAAGGAATCAGCCCCAGCATTTT
TRBV29-1	-	few	TRBJ1-2	CSVDSSGFDYGYTF	TGCAGCGTCGATTCTAGTGGGTTCGACTATGGCTACACCTTC